One and the same sample provided the 14 T cell receptor beta chains below, sequenced in a study of blood T cell repertoires in COVID-19 (dated by TCRdb to the early 2020s). The library was made by the immunoSEQ multiplex PCR assay. The table was pulled from immuneACCESS by TCRdb, which kept in-frame rearrangements only. Such tables lose some clones; where checked, under half of the loss comes from unresolved V genes, and the rest has no known cause. The sample table lists around 230,000 clones, around 90% of them with a count of one. The ten top clones hold roughly 2.8% of the sample. Sequencing was carried out using PBMCs or T cells enriched from blood (not recorded which). The receptors originated from a woman in her 30s who had recovered from COVID-19.

The V and J genes are TRBV11-3 and TRBJ2-5, with D possibly being TRBD1 (6 bases). Germline CDR1 SGHNT, CDR2 YENEEA. This CDR3 spans 17 amino acids. The V end lost 4 bases, the J end lost 0 bases, and 18 bases lay between the germline ends. The CDR3 nucleotides read TGTGCCAGCAGCTCCCGGGCAGGGGCGGATTACCAAGAGACCCAGTACTTC. Residues: CASSSRAGADYQETQYF.

Note on this clone: Other DNA sequences of this sample code for an identical CDR3. The genes are TRBV4-3 and TRBJ2-2; D is unresolved. The CDR3 runs to 16 residues. The V and J ends lost 0 bases and 0 bases respectively, with 8 bases between them. Germline lookup yields CDR1 LGHNA and CDR2 YSLEER. This CDR3 is CASSQEAAPNTGELFF. In DNA form, the CDR3 reads TGCGCCAGCAGCCAAGAGGCGGCTCCGAACACCGGGGAGCTGTTTTTT.

CDR3 amino acids: CASSRGTDSEAFF. The CDR3 nucleotides are TGCGCCAGCAGCCGCGGGACAGACTCTGAAGCTTTCTTT. This chain uses TRBV4-3 with TRBJ1-1; 7 bases map to TRBD1. The germline V gene encodes CDR1 LGHNA and CDR2 YSLEER. CDR3 length: 13 amino acids. The ends lost 4 bases at V and 6 bases at J; junction bases unmatched: 5.

This clone was detected only a few times. The J gene is TRBJ1-1, the V gene TRBV4-3; no clear D gene. V was trimmed by 0 bases and J by 5 bases, leaving 13 bases between them. This CDR3 is built from 15 residues. The V gene's germline CDR1 is LGHNA and CDR2 YSLEER. The CDR3 spells CASSQDGGYSTEAFF. For the CDR3, the DNA is TGCGCCAGCAGCCAAGATGGAGGTTATTCGACTGAAGCTTTCTTT.

The CDR3 loop is CASSPPLGARIYTF. CDR3 coding DNA: TGTGCCAGCTCACCACCGTTGGGGGCGCGTATTTACACCTTC. The rearrangement links TRBV18 to TRBJ1-2; D is possibly TRBD1 (6 bases). CDR1 is KGHSH and CDR2 is LQKENI in the germline V gene. V was pared by 0 bases and J by 11 bases, with 16 bases between. The CDR3 has 14 residues.

The rearrangement links TRBV7-3 to TRBJ1-2; possibly TRBD1 for D (6 bases). This CDR3 is built from 15 residues. Germline-derived CDR1 and CDR2 are SGHTA and FQGTGA. V shed 1 base and J shed 3 bases, with 12 bases lying between them. The CDR3 region is CASSLIGRTDYGYTF. CDR3 DNA: TGTGCCAGCAGCTTAATCGGGCGGACAGACTATGGCTACACCTTC. Complete variable domain (other parts from reference TRBV7-3 and TRBJ1-2): GAGVSQTPSNKVTEKGKYVELRCDPISGHTALYWYRQSLGQGPEFLIYFQGTGAADDSGLPNDRFFAVRPEGSVSTLKIQRTERGDSAVYLCASSLIGRTDYGYTFGSGTRLTVV.

This clone has only a few counts. The rearrangement joins TRBV10-1 to TRBJ2-2; 7 nucleotides align to TRBD1. V shed 7 bases and J 4 bases; nucleotides not matched to a gene: 15. The CDR3 sequence is 17 residues long. The V gene's germline CDR1 is WNHNN and CDR2 SYGVQD (reference sequence). The CDR3, as DNA: TGCGCCAGCAAGGGACAGTCAAACAACATCTTCACCGGGGAGCTGTTTTTT. Protein product: CASKGQSNNIFTGELFF.

This sequence joins TRBV18 and TRBJ1-2; 8 bases are shared with TRBD1. Trimming took 4 bases from V and 3 from J; bases not matched to a gene: 7. The CDR3 runs 15 residues. CDR1 and CDR2 from the germline V gene are KGHSH and LQKENI. The CDR3 protein is CASSQGDRLDYGYTF. The CDR3 DNA reads TGTGCCAGCTCACAAGGGGACAGGCTTGACTATGGCTACACCTTC.

This sequence joins TRBV4-1 and TRBJ1-1; 9 bases line up with TRBD1. The germline V gene encodes CDR1 MGHRA and CDR2 YSYEKL. The CDR3 covers 15 residues. V shed 1 base, J shed 5 bases, and the junction held 5 bases outside the gene matches. CDR3 in amino acids: CASSQVDRGRTEAFF. CDR3 DNA: TGCGCCAGCAGCCAAGTGGACAGGGGTAGGACTGAAGCTTTCTTT.

J is TRBJ1-4 and V is TRBV4-1, with TRBD1 as a possible D gene (5 bases). Germline V lookup: CDR1 MGHRA, CDR2 YSYEKL. The V and J ends lost 0 bases and 4 bases respectively, with 9 bases between them. The CDR3 sequence is 15 residues long. CDR3 residues: CASSQEWGVNEKLFF. The CDR3 nucleotides are TGCGCCAGCAGCCAAGAATGGGGCGTTAATGAAAAACTGTTTTTT.

This clone was seen once. The chain couples TRBV18 to TRBJ2-2; TRBD1 agrees at 9 bases. Germline V gives CDR1 KGHSH, CDR2 LQKENI. Germline trimming cut 2 bases from V and 3 bases from J; bases unmatched to any gene: 7. CDR3 length: 17 amino acids. The CDR3 DNA reads as TGTGCCAGCTCACCAAGGACAGGGGAAATTGACACCGGGGAGCTGTTTTTT. The encoded protein is CASSPRTGEIDTGELFF.

The chain couples TRBV5-1 to TRBJ1-4, with D possibly matching TRBD1 (5 bases). The CDR3 runs to 15 residues. The V end was cut by 0 bases, the J end by 8 bases, with 14 bases between. Looked up from germline, CDR1 is SGHRS and CDR2 is YFSETQ. CDR3 sequence (DNA): TGCGCCAGCAGCTTGGGTCAGGGAGGAGGAGAAAAACTGTTTTTT. Amino acid sequence: CASSLGQGGGEKLFF.

This rearrangement joins TRBV7-9 to TRBJ1-5; D ambiguous. Germline values: CDR1 SEHNR, CDR2 FQNEAQ (reference sequence). This CDR3 region has 13 residues. The V end was cut by 3 bases, the J end by 4 bases, with 7 bases between. The CDR3 nucleotides are TGTGCCAGCAGCTTTGGCAATAATCAGCCCCAGCATTTT. Its translation: CASSFGNNQPQHF.

V is TRBV11-3 and J is TRBJ1-6; D gene ambiguous. Germline-derived CDR1 and CDR2 are SGHNT and YENEEA. Trimming removed 1 base at V and 7 bases at J, with 5 bases between. This CDR3 is built from 13 residues. The DNA for the CDR3 is TGTGCCAGCAGCTTAGGAGGGAATTCACCCCTCCACTTT. Its translation is CASSLGGNSPLHF.